This is a list of T cell receptor beta chains from one sample in a study of OX40 agonist ivuxolimab in advanced cancers. TCRdb's table, derived via immunoSEQ multiplex PCR, lists solely in-frame clones and lacks some. The table includes 60,000 or so clones, 84% detected once. The sample consisted of CD4+ or CD8+ T cells sorted from blood, taken in a trial of the OX40 agonist ivuxolimab. The receptors originated from an adult with an advanced solid tumor such as melanoma, head and neck, liver or kidney cancer. CDR3s include the opening cysteine and the closing phenylalanine or tryptophan. The order of the fields is clone size, V gene, J gene, D gene, CDR3 protein, CDR3 DNA. D genes are given only for firm matches. For some rows the clone size is stated as once, few or many, or as a class when expanded; others skip it.

>NA|TRBV11-2|TRBJ1-4|TRBD1
CASSWTGDTNEKLFF
TGTGCCAGCAGCTGGACAGGGGATACTAATGAAAAACTGTTTTTT
>once|TRBV2|TRBJ2-7|TRBD1
CASTSLTGGSYEQYF
TGTGCCAGCACCTCGCTGACAGGGGGATCCTACGAGCAGTACTTC
>NA|TRBV5-1|TRBJ2-1|TRBD1
CASSLTGGMNEQFF
TGCGCCAGCAGCTTAACAGGGGGCATGAATGAGCAGTTCTTC
>NA|TRBV5-1|TRBJ2-2|NA
CASSIRTEGTGELFF
TGCGCCAGCAGCATACGGACAGAAGGTACCGGGGAGCTGTTTTTT
>NA|TRBV6-1|TRBJ2-5|TRBD2
CASNRGGPLQETQYF
TGTGCCAGCAATCGGGGGGGCCCCCTCCAAGAGACCCAGTACTTC
>NA|TRBV30|TRBJ2-6|TRBD2
CAWGGGSGANVLTF
TGTGCCTGGGGCGGGGGCTCTGGGGCCAACGTCCTGACTTTC
>NA|TRBV4-2|TRBJ1-2|NA
CASSLRQAQGYTF
TGTGCCAGCAGCCTGAGACAGGCTCAAGGCTACACCTTC
>NA|TRBV7-8|TRBJ1-1|TRBD1
CASSRRDRGRFSQGMNTEAFF
TGTGCCAGCAGCCGACGGGACAGGGGGCGTTTTAGTCAGGGGATGAACACTGAAGCTTTCTTT
>NA|TRBV4-2|TRBJ1-2|NA
CASSPKGTNYGYTF
TGTGCCAGCAGTCCTAAGGGGACGAACTATGGCTACACCTTC
>NA|TRBV27|TRBJ1-1|NA
CASSLLAGGVEAFF
TGTGCCAGCAGTTTACTTGCGGGAGGGGTGGAAGCTTTCTTT
>NA|TRBV9|TRBJ2-1|NA
CASSVTEKQFF
TGTGCCAGCAGCGTAACAGAGAAGCAGTTCTTC
>NA|TRBV7-9|TRBJ2-3|NA
CASSSGFGGDTQYF
TGTGCCAGCAGCTCGGGGTTTGGCGGAGATACGCAGTATTTT
>NA|TRBV5-4|TRBJ1-6|NA
CASRVWGSSSDSPLHF
TGTGCCAGCAGAGTTTGGGGAAGCTCTAGTGATTCACCCCTCCACTTT
>NA|TRBV5-6|TRBJ2-1|TRBD2
CASSFLAGAVNEQFF
TGTGCCAGCAGTTTTCTAGCGGGAGCGGTAAATGAGCAGTTCTTC
>NA|TRBV18|TRBJ2-7|TRBD2
CASSPTSDEQYF
TGTGCCAGCTCACCGACTAGCGACGAGCAGTACTTC
>NA|TRBV2|TRBJ1-5|NA
CASSVRPKQPQHF
TGTGCCAGCAGTGTCCGTCCCAAGCAGCCCCAGCATTTT
>NA|TRBV7-2|TRBJ1-3|NA
CASSLDYVRGNTIYF
TGTGCCAGCAGCTTAGACTACGTACGTGGAAACACCATATATTTT
>NA|TRBV2|TRBJ2-7|TRBD2
CASIIGLAFSYEQYF
TGTGCCAGCATTATTGGACTAGCTTTTTCCTACGAGCAGTACTTC
>NA|TRBV7-9|TRBJ1-1|TRBD1
CASSLAWDSFEAFF
TGTGCCAGCAGCTTAGCATGGGACAGCTTTGAAGCTTTCTTT
>NA|TRBV6-6|TRBJ2-5|NA
CASTTPPVETQYF
TGTGCCAGCACTACCCCTCCTGTGGAGACCCAGTACTTC
>NA|TRBV6-1|TRBJ2-7|NA
CASTLIGEQYF
TGTGCCAGCACTTTGATCGGCGAGCAGTACTTC
>NA|TRBV19|TRBJ1-5|TRBD1
CASQGTGRGNQPQHF
TGTGCCAGCCAGGGGACAGGGAGGGGGAATCAGCCCCAGCATTTT
>NA|TRBV10-3|TRBJ2-7|TRBD2
CAISELAGGYSEQYF
TGTGCCATCAGTGAATTAGCGGGAGGGTATAGCGAGCAGTACTTC
>once|TRBV5-4|TRBJ1-2|TRBD1
CASSTGTGGAGYGYTF
TGTGCCAGCAGCACTGGGACAGGGGGCGCAGGGTATGGCTACACCTTC
>NA|TRBV5-8|TRBJ1-1|TRBD1
CATRGGARNTEAFF
TGTGCCACCAGGGGGGGGGCGAGGAACACTGAAGCTTTCTTT
>NA|TRBV18|TRBJ2-7|NA
CASSLPGPSGEQYF
TGTGCCAGCTCACTGCCGGGACCCAGCGGCGAGCAGTACTTC
>NA|TRBV18|TRBJ1-1|TRBD1
CASSPGQTEAFF
TGTGCCAGCTCACCGGGACAGACTGAAGCTTTCTTT
>NA|TRBV5-1|TRBJ2-2|NA
CASSLEQGRELFF
TGCGCCAGCAGCTTGGAACAGGGACGGGAGCTGTTTTTT
>NA|TRBV9|TRBJ1-6|NA
CASSREGVDSPLHF
TGTGCCAGCTCACGGGAAGGGGTTGATTCACCCCTCCACTTT
>NA|TRBV6-5|TRBJ1-2|TRBD1
CASSRGTGGNYGYTF
TGTGCCAGCAGCCGAGGGACAGGGGGGAACTATGGCTACACCTTC
>NA|TRBV30|TRBJ2-2|TRBD1
CASDARDRGRYTGELFF
TGTGCCTCGGACGCGAGGGACAGGGGGAGATATACCGGGGAGCTGTTTTTT
>NA|TRBV18|TRBJ2-7|NA
CASSPDYEQYF
TGTGCCAGCTCACCGGATTACGAGCAGTACTTC
>NA|TRBV10-3|TRBJ2-2|TRBD1
CAISDQDRGTGELFF
TGTGCCATCAGTGACCAGGACAGGGGGACCGGGGAGCTGTTTTTT
>once|TRBV7-2|TRBJ1-6|NA
CASSQGTSRDSPLHF
TGTGCCAGCAGCCAAGGGACATCTCGGGATTCACCCCTCCACTTT
>NA|TRBV6-5|TRBJ1-6|NA
CASSTASNSPLHF
TGTGCCAGCTCGACAGCTTCTAATTCACCCCTCCACTTT
>NA|TRBV10-2|TRBJ2-7|NA
CASSELGEQYF
TGCGCCAGCAGTGAATTGGGAGAGCAGTACTTC
>NA|TRBV6-5|TRBJ2-3|NA
CASSVVAERTDTQYF
TGTGCCAGCAGCGTTGTAGCGGAGCGCACAGATACGCAGTATTTT
>NA|TRBV6-6|TRBJ2-6|NA
CASSYIRGSGANVLTF
TGTGCCAGCAGTTACATCAGGGGCTCTGGGGCCAACGTCCTGACTTTC
>NA|TRBV7-2|TRBJ2-2|TRBD2
CASRSGDGELFF
TGTGCCAGCAGGAGCGGGGACGGGGAGCTGTTTTTT
>NA|TRBV6-5|TRBJ2-3|NA
CASSYSAGSGADTQYF
TGTGCCAGCAGTTACTCCGCGGGGTCCGGGGCAGATACGCAGTATTTT
>NA|TRBV30|TRBJ1-3|NA
CAWSTGLLRGNTIYF
TGTGCCTGGAGCACGGGACTTTTGCGAGGAAACACCATATATTTT
>NA|TRBV4-3|TRBJ2-7|NA
CASSQAALDYEQYF
TGCGCCAGCAGCCAAGCGGCTCTAGACTACGAGCAGTACTTC
>NA|TRBV6-1|TRBJ2-2|NA
CASSAIPGLRDTGELFF
TGTGCCAGCAGTGCCATCCCTGGCCTTAGGGACACCGGGGAGCTGTTTTTT
>NA|TRBV9|TRBJ2-1|TRBD2
CASSPPGLAGGVYNEQFF
TGTGCCAGCAGCCCGCCGGGACTAGCGGGAGGGGTATACAATGAGCAGTTCTTC
>NA|TRBV7-6|TRBJ1-4|NA
CASSPIDLRNPVDIEKLFF
TGTGCCAGCAGCCCGATCGATCTCCGAAACCCGGTCGATATTGAAAAACTGTTTTTT
>NA|TRBV5-6|TRBJ2-7|TRBD2
CASSPSPSGFYEQYF
TGTGCCAGCAGCCCCTCCCCTAGCGGGTTCTACGAGCAGTACTTC
>NA|TRBV29-1|TRBJ2-3|NA
CSVRNRGTDTQYF
TGCAGCGTCCGCAACAGGGGCACAGATACGCAGTATTTT
>few|TRBV7-2|TRBJ1-1|NA
CASSSGPRTEAFF
TGTGCCAGCAGTTCGGGACCCCGCACTGAAGCTTTCTTT